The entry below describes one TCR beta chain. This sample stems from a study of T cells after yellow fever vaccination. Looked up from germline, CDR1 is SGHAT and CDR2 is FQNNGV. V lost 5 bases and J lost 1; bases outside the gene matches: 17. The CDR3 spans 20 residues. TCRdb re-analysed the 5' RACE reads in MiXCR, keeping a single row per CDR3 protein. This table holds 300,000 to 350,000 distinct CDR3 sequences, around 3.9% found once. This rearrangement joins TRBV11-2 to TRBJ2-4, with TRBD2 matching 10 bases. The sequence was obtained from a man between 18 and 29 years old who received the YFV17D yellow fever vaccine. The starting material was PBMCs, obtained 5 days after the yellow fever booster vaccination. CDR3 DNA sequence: TGTGCCAGCAGCCGCCCGGGACTAGCGATCCCCCCCGAGGCCAAAAACATTCAGTACTTC. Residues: CASSRPGLAIPPEAKNIQYF.